In its sample, the clone carrying this T cell receptor beta chain was seen once. These data originate in a study of OX40 agonist ivuxolimab in advanced cancers. Profiled with immunoSEQ multiplex PCR; TCRdb holds only in-frame clones, not every one. The sample has around 16,000 clones; 60% to 85% are singletons. Looked up from germline, CDR1 is SEHNR and CDR2 is FQNEAQ (reference sequence). With 2 bases removed from V and 4 bases from J, the gap between germline ends came to 11 bases. The CDR3 runs to 15 residues. The TCR comes from an adult with an advanced solid tumor such as melanoma, head and neck, liver or kidney cancer. Sequences were derived from CD4+ or CD8+ T cells sorted from blood, sampled in a trial of the OX40 agonist ivuxolimab. The chain couples TRBV7-9 to TRBJ2-2; TRBD2 is a possible D gene (6 bases). The CDR3 loop is CASSLPGTSTGELFF. The DNA of the CDR3 is TGTGCCAGCAGCTTACCCGGGACTTCCACCGGGGAGCTGTTTTTT. The whole variable domain, filled in from reference TRBV7-9 and TRBJ2-2, reads DTGVSQNPRHKITKRGQNVTFRCDPISEHNRLYWYRQTLGQGPEFLTYFQNEAQLEKSRLLSDRFSAERPKGSFSTLEIQRTEQGDSAMYLCASSLPGTSTGELFFGEGSRLTVL.